The T cell receptor beta chain under discussion was sequenced for a study of OX40 agonist ivuxolimab in advanced cancers. Sequenced by immunoSEQ multiplex PCR; TCRdb stores in-frame clones only, minus some. This sample yields over 25,000 clones, of which about nine tenths are seen a single time; roughly 9.4% belongs to the top ten. CDR1 and CDR2 (germline): SGDLS, YYNGEE. Trimming cost V 3 bases and J 0 bases, with 5 bases left between them. This CDR3 contains 13 residues. The receptor was isolated from an adult with an advanced solid tumor such as melanoma, head and neck, liver or kidney cancer. V usage is TRBV9 and J usage is TRBJ2-3; no firm D call. The source was CD4+ or CD8+ T cells sorted from blood, collected in a trial of the OX40 agonist ivuxolimab. CDR3 sequence: CASSDGSTDTQYF. DNA of the CDR3: TGTGCCAGCAGCGACGGGAGCACAGATACGCAGTATTTT.